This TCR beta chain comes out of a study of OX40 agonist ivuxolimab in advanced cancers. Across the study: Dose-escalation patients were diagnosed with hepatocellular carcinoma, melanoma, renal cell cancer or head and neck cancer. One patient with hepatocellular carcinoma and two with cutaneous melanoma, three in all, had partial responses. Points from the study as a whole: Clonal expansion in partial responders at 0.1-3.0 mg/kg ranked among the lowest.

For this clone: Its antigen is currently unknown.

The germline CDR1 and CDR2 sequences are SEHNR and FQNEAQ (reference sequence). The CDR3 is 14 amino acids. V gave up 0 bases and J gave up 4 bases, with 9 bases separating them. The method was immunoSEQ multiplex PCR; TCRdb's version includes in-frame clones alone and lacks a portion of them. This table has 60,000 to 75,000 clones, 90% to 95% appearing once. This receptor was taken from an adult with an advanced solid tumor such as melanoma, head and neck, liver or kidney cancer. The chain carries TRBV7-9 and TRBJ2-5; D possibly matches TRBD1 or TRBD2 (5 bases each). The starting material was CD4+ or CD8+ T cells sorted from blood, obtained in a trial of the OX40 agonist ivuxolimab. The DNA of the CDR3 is TGTGCCAGCAGCTTAGCGGGGACCACAGAGACCCAGTACTTC. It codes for CASSLAGTTETQYF.